The sequence of this T cell receptor beta chain was determined in a study of blood T cell repertoires in COVID-19. The V gene's germline CDR1 is LNHDA and CDR2 SQIVND (reference sequence). The V and J ends lost 3 bases and 3 bases respectively, with 17 bases between them. There are 16 residues in the CDR3. Assay used: immunoSEQ multiplex PCR; TCRdb lists only in-frame clones, some missing. The sample has approximately 200,000 clones, roughly 84% seen once; the top ten hold about 1%. Material: peripheral blood. The TCR originated in a man in his forties or fifties with acute or convalescent COVID-19. The chain uses TRBV19 and TRBJ1-2, with D maybe TRBD1 (5 bases). CDR3 sequence: CASSISQWEGDYGYTF. The CDR3 DNA follows: TGTGCCAGTAGTATCTCCCAATGGGAAGGGGACTATGGCTACACCTTC.